This T cell receptor beta chain was identified during a study of molecular identifiers for immune sequencing clone quantification (dated by TCRdb to the late 2010s). With respect to the entire study: In a replicate experiment, RNA from about 19,000 or 110,000 naive CD8 T cells was split into five aliquots, four of which were sequenced. This methods study benchmarked molecular-identifier clustering-based TCR repertoire sequencing (MIDCIRS) and TCR RNA copy counting, using CD8 T cells to do so. The paper as a whole reports these results and caveats: Spiked-in Jurkat TCR RNA (approximately 10 copies' worth), which is not part of the donor repertoire, was contained in the naive libraries. When barcode sub-clustering was omitted, TCR diversity was inflated by chimeric consensus sequences, with chimeras reaching as high as 47%. Highly expanded clone sizes could be underestimated because identical TCR molecules may share a barcode. A single cell's worth of spiked-in Jurkat TCR RNA was reported detectable even among around 1 million naive CD8 T cells. Modeling gave 3 to 3.5 recovered TCR RNA copies per cell versus approximately 11 by digital PCR, implying about 30% capture efficiency. Clones above 20 RNA copies held over 97% of molecules in CMV-specific effector cells but under 1% in naive cells.

Libraries of naive CD8 T cells were built from anywhere between about 17,000 and 1,000,000 sorted cells, with 10%, 30% or 50% of the purified RNA used. Naive CD8 T cells were FACS-sorted as CD8+CD4-CCR7+CD45RA+ on a BD FACSAria II into RLT Plus buffer. To test detection sensitivity, Jurkat RNA equivalent to ten TCR copies was spiked into samples of roughly 18,000-1,000,000 naive CD8 T cells. CD8 T cells were enriched with RosetteSep CD8+ T Cell Enrichment Cocktail and Ficoll-Paque, followed by ACK red cell lysis. Measured from the cysteine to the phenylalanine, the CDR3 is 12 residues long. The DNA shown is the 36-base CDR3, in frame from base 1. The germline V gene provides CDR1 SGHDT and CDR2 YYEEEE. Receptors were amplified or captured by PCR. Reads for this sample came from an Illumina HiSeq 4000. Bulk TCR libraries were generated as previously described, with the TCR primers listed in Table S5 used. The Qiagen AllPrep DNA/RNA kit was used to purify total RNA. Before analysis, reads from multiple sequencing runs of the same library were pooled. Concerning the study's data processing: Reads were retained only if an exact TCR constant sequence was present, and the retained reads were trimmed to 150 nt and grouped according to their 12-nt molecular barcodes. Reads in each barcode group were sub-clustered using a 15% Levenshtein threshold, and a quality-weighted consensus sequence was built for each RNA molecule. Non-functional sequences were discarded, and so were lower-count sequences lying one edit away from another sequence. On the basis of fitting two negative binomial distributions, barcode sub-clusters with fewer than 20% of the maximum read count were discarded. The public reads were reanalyzed by TCRdb: fastp trimming at Q25, MiXCR alignment, in-frame beta chains only. Entries that share a CDR3 protein sequence are merged under the most common genes and DNA. V and J calls and clone size were set by TCRdb, not the authors. Counted in this sample were under 650,000 distinct CDR3 sequences; just under 20% of them appeared once. 0.85% of the sample comes from the top ten.

This clonotype was detected only once. Its antigen is unknown. Germline is not matched at one junction end, which may reflect a read error. The V and J segments used are TRBV5-6 and TRBJ2-5, with the identity of the D gene unclear. The origin of this receptor is a human donor in good health. Some libraries in this study had Jurkat cell RNA spiked in. Material: naive CD8+ T cells from blood, with Jurkat cell RNA spiked in. The cell subset or site label of this sample denotes: FACS-sorted CD8+CD4-CCR7+CD45RA+ naive T cells. In nucleotides, the sequence is TGTGCCGGCAGTCAAACAACGGGGACCCAGTACTTC. It specifies CAGSQTTGTQYF. The variable domain in full, with residues beyond the CDR3 obtained from the reference TRBV5-6 and TRBJ2-5 genes, is DAGVTQSPTHLIKTRGQQVTLRCSPKSGHDTVSWYQQALGQGPQFIFQYYEEEERQRGNFPDRFSGHQFPNYSSELNVNALLLGDSALYLCAGSQTTGTQYFGPGTRLLVL.